This T cell receptor beta chain is from a study of blood T cell repertoires in COVID-19. Study summary: Acute-phase and convalescent COVID-19 samples originated in the United States, Italy and Spain. The cDNA or gDNA used as material had been derived from T cells, B-cell-depleted T cells, or PBMCs.

As processed by the authors: The assay estimated nucleated cells by amplifying reference gene primers. The protocol was immunoSEQ multiplex PCR, while the TCRdb copy is restricted to in-frame clones and leaves out a portion. V, J and clone size derive from that table, while D and trimming were established from the DNA sequence. Of some 210,000 clones listed, approximately 84% are singletons. V lost 2 bases, J lost 7 bases, and 11 bases lay in between. This CDR3 region has 14 residues. Germline V gene lookup returns CDR1 WSHSY and CDR2 SAAADI. Sequencing input: peripheral blood. The TCR originated in a woman in her 50s with active or convalescent COVID-19. The chain has TRBV10-2 and TRBJ2-2, with a possible D match to TRBD2 (5 bases). The CDR3, as DNA: TGCGCCAGCAGTGAGACTGGCGGGTACGGGGAGCTGTTTTTT. Its protein product is CASSETGGYGELFF.